This TCR beta chain was found in a study of vaccination effects on CD4 cells after COVID-19. TCRdb keeps only in-frame clones here, not all; method: immunoSEQ multiplex PCR. Counted here are over 25,000 clones, more than 65% occurring once; the ten biggest clones make up 22%. Antigen-specific CD4+ T cells expanded by the ViraFEST assay with viral peptide pools were then sequenced. Culture lasted 10 days before CD4+ T cell isolation. Vaccine recipients, nucleocapsid antibody negative, had no prior SARS-CoV-2 infection. As to this clone: Its target is not known.

Germline V CDR1 and CDR2: LGHDT, YNNKEL (reference sequence). Germline trimming cut 1 base from V and 6 bases from J; bases unmatched to any gene: 16. The CDR3 sequence is 19 residues long. The sequence derives from a human donor who received a COVID-19 vaccine. The source was CD4+ T cells from PBMCs cultured with HCoV-NL63 spike peptides, collected before COVID-19 vaccination. The chain carries TRBV3-1 (or the pseudogene TRBV3-2) and TRBJ2-5, with 11 bases that match TRBD2. The CDR3 region is CASSQARLRLAGGRKTQYF. DNA of the CDR3: TGTGCCAGCAGCCAAGCCCGACTTAGGTTAGCGGGAGGGAGGAAGACCCAGTACTTC.